This T cell receptor beta chain was recorded in a study of CD8+CD57+ T cells in acquired aplastic anemia (dated by TCRdb to 2016 to 2019). Regarding the research as a whole: On average, sorted CD4+ and CD8+ cells yielded 3.2 ug of extracted DNA, with a range of about 0.19 to 30 ug. Mean read counts for healthy donor samples were roughly 10 million for CD4+ cells and some 12 million for CD8+ cells.

The investigation overall reported the following: Although around 30 CD8+ CDR3 sequences were shared by patients and controls, these sequences appeared highly expressed in patients and within the immunodominant clones of patients. No significant difference in CD8+ Simpson's diversity was found between patients and healthy controls (P=0.060).

This clonotype was detected many times. Its binding antigen is unknown. There are no base qualities to consult, and no much larger clone falls within one base. Profiling of TCR beta VDJ combinations and CDR3 sequences used genomic DNA as the template. An Illumina HiSeq 2000 was the platform used for TCR repertoire sequencing. On the authors' methods: Repertoires were assessed using TRBV/TRBJ rearrangement plots, CDR3 size and DJ length profiles, and Simpson's diversity index. The most abundant DNA sequence in the deep sequencing data was defined as the immunodominant clone. CDR3 amino acid sequences were screened for sharing across subjects and compared with published repertoires and the VDJdb database. TCRdb's own reprocessing of the public reads used fastp at Q25 and MiXCR and kept productive beta chains. For every CDR3 protein sequence, its rows merge into one entry that carries the most common genes and DNA. The V and J calls and clone size are TCRdb's, not the authors'. The sample records about 140,000 distinct CDR3 sequences, more than 35% of which are singletons. The ten largest clones take up almost 8.5% of the sample.

In this study, sorted CD4+ and CD8+ T cells from the blood of healthy subjects and of severe aplastic anemia patients had their TCR repertoires deep-sequenced. Ficoll-Paque density gradient centrifugation was used to isolate peripheral blood mononuclear cells. Before DNA was extracted, CD4+ and CD8+ T cells were sorted using either FACS or magnetic beads. Cut back by 6 bases and 1 base, the V and J ends lie 8 bases apart. The CDR3 covers 13 residues, taking in both the cysteine and the phenylalanine. Only the CDR3 region is kept as DNA, spanning 39 bases read in frame from base 1. Per the germline V gene, KGHSH is the CDR1 and LQKENI is the CDR2.

In this chain, TRBV18 is recombined with TRBJ2-3; the D gene identity is not certain. Input material: sorted CD4+, CD8+, or CD8+CD57+ T cells (not recorded which) from PBMCs. The sequence was collected from a human donor in good health, serving as a control. The CDR3 in this case is CASSALRTDTQYF. Here is the DNA: TGTGCCAGCTCCGCACTCCGCACAGATACGCAGTATTTT. The CDR3, completed at both ends by the reference TRBV18 and TRBJ2-3 genes, gives the full variable domain NAGVMQNPRHLVRRRGQEARLRCSPMKGHSHVYWYRQLPEEGLKFMVYLQKENIIDESGMPKERFSAEFPKEGPSILRIQQVVRGDSAAYFCASSALRTDTQYFGPGTRLTVL.